This T cell receptor beta chain was observed in a study of blood T cell repertoires in COVID-19. Per germline, CDR1 LNHDA and CDR2 SQIVND (reference sequence). The CDR3 spans 16 residues. V shed 3 bases, J shed 1 base, and the junction held 5 bases outside the gene matches. Here immunoSEQ multiplex PCR was the method, and the copy in TCRdb shows in-frame clones only, minus some. The data contain around 210,000 clones, less than 85% of them singletons. The sample was peripheral blood. The sequence derives from a woman aged 65 to 85 with acute or convalescent COVID-19. This chain joins TRBV19 and TRBJ1-1; 10 bases align to TRBD1. The CDR3 loop reads CASSIGRDRGNTEAFF. CDR3 bases: TGTGCCAGTAGTATTGGCCGGGACAGGGGGAACACTGAAGCTTTCTTT.